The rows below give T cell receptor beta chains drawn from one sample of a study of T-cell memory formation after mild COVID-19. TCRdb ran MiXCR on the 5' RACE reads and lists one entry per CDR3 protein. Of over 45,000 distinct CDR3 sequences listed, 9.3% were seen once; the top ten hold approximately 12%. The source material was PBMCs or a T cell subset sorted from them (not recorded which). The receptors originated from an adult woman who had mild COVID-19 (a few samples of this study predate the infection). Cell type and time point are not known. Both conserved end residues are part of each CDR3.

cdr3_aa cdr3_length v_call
CASSLGTGSALEAFF 15 TRBV18
CASSQDQAAGANVLTF 16 TRBV4-3
CASSLFAHNTDTQYF 15 TRBV5-6
CASSIRRENTEAFF 14 TRBV7-9
CASSLEWGRNTEAFF 15 TRBV12-3/TRBV12-4
CASSLEGETQYF 12 TRBV12-3/TRBV12-4
CSASGLAGALEQFF 14 TRBV20-1
CSAPMAVANYGYTF 14 TRBV20-1
CASSPLGRGCLTYEQYF 17 TRBV3-1
CASSQGGILPYEQYF 15 TRBV3-1
CASSAGQGIAEAFF 14 TRBV18
CASSYKEVVNTEAFF 15 TRBV5-1
CASSPDLDSGEQFF 14 TRBV12-3/TRBV12-4
CASSGTGAYEQYF 13 TRBV12-3/TRBV12-4
CSVERQLDITEAFF 14 TRBV29-1
CASVPGTVEAGELFF 15 TRBV6-2/TRBV6-3
CASSPAPTGGRASEQFF 17 TRBV5-1
CSASAQSGANVLTF 14 TRBV20-1
CASSLLSSLGGDEQYF 16 TRBV27
CASSVTQEDSASTDTQYF 18 TRBV7-6
CASSPQRLGWATEAFF 16 TRBV18
CASSGGDPDTQYF 13 TRBV6-4
CASSLSPDTQYF 12 TRBV12-3/TRBV12-4
CASSAAGTLSYNEQFF 16 TRBV11-3
CSALPTVLVGETQYF 15 TRBV20-1
CASSSTGAGNTIYF 14 TRBV6-6